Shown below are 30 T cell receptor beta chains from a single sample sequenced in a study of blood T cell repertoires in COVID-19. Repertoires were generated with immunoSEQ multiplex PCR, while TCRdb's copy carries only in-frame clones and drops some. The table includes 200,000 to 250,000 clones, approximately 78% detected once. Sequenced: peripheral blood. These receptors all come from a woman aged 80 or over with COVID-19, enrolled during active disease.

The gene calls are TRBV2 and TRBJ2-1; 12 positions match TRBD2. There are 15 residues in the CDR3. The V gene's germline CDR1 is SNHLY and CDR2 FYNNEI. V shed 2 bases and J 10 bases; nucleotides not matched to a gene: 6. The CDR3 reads CASSEKGLAGGEQFF. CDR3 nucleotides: TGTGCCAGCAGTGAAAAGGGGCTAGCGGGAGGGGAGCAGTTCTTC.

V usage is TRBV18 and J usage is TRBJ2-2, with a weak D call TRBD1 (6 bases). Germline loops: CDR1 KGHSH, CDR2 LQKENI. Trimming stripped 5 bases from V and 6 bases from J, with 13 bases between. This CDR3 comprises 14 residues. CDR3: CASSRSEGAGELFF. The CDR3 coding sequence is TGTGCCAGCTCAAGATCTGAGGGGGCCGGGGAGCTGTTTTTT.

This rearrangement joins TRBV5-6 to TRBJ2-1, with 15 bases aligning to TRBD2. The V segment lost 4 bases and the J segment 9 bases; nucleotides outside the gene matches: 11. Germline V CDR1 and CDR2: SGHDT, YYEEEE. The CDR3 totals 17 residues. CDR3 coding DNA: TGTGCCAGCAGCCCCATCTACCGGACTAGCGGGAGGGGTGAGCAGTTCTTC. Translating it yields CASSPIYRTSGRGEQFF.

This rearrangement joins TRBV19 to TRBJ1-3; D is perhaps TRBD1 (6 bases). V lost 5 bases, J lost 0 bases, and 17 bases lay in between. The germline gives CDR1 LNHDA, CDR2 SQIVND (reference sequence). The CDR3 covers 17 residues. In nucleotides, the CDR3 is TGTGCCAGTAGTCCCTACCAGGGGAAACACTCTGGAAACACCATATATTTT. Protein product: CASSPYQGKHSGNTIYF. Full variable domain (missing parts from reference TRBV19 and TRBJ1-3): DGGITQSPKYLFRKEGQNVTLSCEQNLNHDAMYWYRQDPGQGLRLIYYSQIVNDFQKGDIAEGYSVSREKKESFPLTVTSAQKNPTAFYLCASSPYQGKHSGNTIYFGEGSWLTVV.

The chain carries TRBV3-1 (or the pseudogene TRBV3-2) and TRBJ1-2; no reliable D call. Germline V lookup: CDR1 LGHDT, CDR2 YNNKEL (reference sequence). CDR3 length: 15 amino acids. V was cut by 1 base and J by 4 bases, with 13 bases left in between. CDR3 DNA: TGTGCCAGCAGCCAAGTCCGTCACGAGATCTATGGCTACACCTTC. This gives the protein CASSQVRHEIYGYTF.

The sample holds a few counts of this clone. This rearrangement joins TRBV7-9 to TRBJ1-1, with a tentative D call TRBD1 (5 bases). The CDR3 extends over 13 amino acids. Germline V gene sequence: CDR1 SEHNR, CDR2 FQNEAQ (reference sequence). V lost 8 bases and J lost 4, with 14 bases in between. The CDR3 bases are TGTGCCAGCCTCTCCCAGGGCGGCACTGAAGCTTTCTTT. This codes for CASLSQGGTEAFF. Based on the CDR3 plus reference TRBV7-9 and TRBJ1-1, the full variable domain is DTGVSQNPRHKITKRGQNVTFRCDPISEHNRLYWYRQTLGQGPEFLTYFQNEAQLEKSRLLSDRFSAERPKGSFSTLEIQRTEQGDSAMYLCASLSQGGTEAFFGQGTRLTVV.

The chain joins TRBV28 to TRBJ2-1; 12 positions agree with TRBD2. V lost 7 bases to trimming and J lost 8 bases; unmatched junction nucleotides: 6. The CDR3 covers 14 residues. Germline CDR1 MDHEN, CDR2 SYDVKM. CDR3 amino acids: CASNPSGRAYEQFF. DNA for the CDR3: TGTGCCAGCAATCCTAGCGGGAGGGCCTATGAGCAGTTCTTC.

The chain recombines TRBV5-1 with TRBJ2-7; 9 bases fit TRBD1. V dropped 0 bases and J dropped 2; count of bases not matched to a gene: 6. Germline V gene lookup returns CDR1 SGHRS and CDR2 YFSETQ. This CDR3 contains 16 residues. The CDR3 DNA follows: TGCGCCAGCAGCTTGGCTTCCGGGACAGGGACCTACGAGCAGTACTTC. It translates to CASSLASGTGTYEQYF. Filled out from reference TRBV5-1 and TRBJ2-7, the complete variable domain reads KAGVTQTPRYLIKTRGQQVTLSCSPISGHRSVSWYQQTPGQGLQFLFEYFSETQRNKGNFPGRFSGRQFSNSRSEMNVSTLELGDSALYLCASSLASGTGTYEQYFGPGTRLTVT.

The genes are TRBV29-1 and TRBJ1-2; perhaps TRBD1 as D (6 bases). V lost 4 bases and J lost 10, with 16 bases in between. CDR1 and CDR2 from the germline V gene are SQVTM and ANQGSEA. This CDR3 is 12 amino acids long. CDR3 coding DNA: TGCAGCGTTGCCGGCGGGGGGCGAATCTACACCTTC. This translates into CSVAGGGRIYTF.

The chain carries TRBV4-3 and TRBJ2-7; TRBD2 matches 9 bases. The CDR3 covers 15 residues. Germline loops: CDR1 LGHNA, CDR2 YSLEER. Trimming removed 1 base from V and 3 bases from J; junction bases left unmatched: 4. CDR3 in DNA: TGCGCCAGCAGCCAAGGAGGTAGCGGGAGCTACGAGCAGTACTTC. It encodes CASSQGGSGSYEQYF.

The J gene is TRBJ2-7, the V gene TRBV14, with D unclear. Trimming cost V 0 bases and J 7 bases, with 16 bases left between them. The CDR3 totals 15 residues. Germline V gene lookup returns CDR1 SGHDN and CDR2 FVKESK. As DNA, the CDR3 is TGTGCCAGCAGCCAAGATCACGTAAGAGCTACTGAGCAGTACTTC. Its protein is CASSQDHVRATEQYF. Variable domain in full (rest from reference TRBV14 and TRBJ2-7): EAGVTQFPSHSVIEKGQTVTLRCDPISGHDNLYWYRRVMGKEIKFLLHFVKESKQDESGMPNNRFLAERTGGTYSTLKVQPAELEDSGVYFCASSQDHVRATEQYFGPGTRLTVT.

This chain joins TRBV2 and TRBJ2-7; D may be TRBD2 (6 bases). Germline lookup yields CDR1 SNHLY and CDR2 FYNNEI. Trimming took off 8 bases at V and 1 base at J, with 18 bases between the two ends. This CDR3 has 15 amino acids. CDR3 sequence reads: CASQWGGTSSYEQYF. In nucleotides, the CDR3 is TGTGCCAGCCAGTGGGGCGGGACTTCATCCTACGAGCAGTACTTC.

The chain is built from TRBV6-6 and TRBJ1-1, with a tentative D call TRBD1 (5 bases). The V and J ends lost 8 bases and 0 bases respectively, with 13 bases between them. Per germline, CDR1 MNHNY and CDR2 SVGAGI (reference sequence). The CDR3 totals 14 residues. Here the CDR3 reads CASSRGELNTEAFF. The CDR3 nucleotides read TGTGCCAGCTCGCGGGGGGAATTGAACACTGAAGCTTTCTTT.

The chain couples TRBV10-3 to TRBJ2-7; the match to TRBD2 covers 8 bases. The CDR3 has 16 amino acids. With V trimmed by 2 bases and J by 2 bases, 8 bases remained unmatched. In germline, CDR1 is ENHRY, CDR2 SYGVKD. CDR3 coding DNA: TGTGCCATCAGTGAGCCGAGCGGGAGTGATCCCTACGAGCAGTACTTC. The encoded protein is CAISEPSGSDPYEQYF.

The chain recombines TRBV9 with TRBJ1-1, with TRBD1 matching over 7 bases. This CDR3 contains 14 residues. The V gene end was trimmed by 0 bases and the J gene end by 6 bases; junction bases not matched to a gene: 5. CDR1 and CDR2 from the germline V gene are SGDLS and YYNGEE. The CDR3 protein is CASSVVKGASEAFF. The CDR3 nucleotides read TGTGCCAGCAGCGTAGTGAAGGGGGCTTCTGAAGCTTTCTTT.

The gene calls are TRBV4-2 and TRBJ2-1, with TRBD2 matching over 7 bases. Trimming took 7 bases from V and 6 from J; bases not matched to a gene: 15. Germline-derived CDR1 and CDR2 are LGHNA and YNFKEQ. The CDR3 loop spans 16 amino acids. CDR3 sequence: CASKSVRASGLNEQFF. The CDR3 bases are TGTGCCAGCAAATCGGTGCGGGCTAGCGGCCTCAATGAGCAGTTCTTC.

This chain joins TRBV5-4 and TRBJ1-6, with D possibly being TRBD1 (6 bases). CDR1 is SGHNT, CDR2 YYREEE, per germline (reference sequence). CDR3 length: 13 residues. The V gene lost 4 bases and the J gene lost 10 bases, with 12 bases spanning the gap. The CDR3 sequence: CASSLDSLSPLHF. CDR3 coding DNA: TGTGCCAGCAGCCTGGACAGCCTCTCACCCCTCCACTTT.

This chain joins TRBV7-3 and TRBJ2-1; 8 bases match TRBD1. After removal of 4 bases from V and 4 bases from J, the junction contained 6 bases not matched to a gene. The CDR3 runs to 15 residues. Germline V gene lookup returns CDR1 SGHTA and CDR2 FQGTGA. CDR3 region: CASSSNRGDYNEQFF. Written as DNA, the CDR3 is TGTGCCAGCAGCTCTAACAGGGGGGATTACAATGAGCAGTTCTTC.

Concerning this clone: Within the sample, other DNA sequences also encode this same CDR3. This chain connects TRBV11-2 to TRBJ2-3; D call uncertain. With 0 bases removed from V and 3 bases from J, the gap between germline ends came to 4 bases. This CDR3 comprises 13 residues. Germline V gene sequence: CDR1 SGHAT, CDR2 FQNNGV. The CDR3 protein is CASSLDLTDTQYF. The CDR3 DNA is TGTGCCAGCAGCTTAGATCTAACAGATACGCAGTATTTT.

The CDR3 protein is CASSQDLPSPLHF. CDR3 coding DNA: TGCGCCAGCAGCCAAGATCTACCTTCACCCCTCCACTTT. V and J are TRBV4-3 and TRBJ1-6; D is ambiguous. CDR3 length: 13 residues. Trimming removed 0 bases at V and 9 bases at J, with 6 bases between. Germline V gives CDR1 LGHNA, CDR2 YSLEER.

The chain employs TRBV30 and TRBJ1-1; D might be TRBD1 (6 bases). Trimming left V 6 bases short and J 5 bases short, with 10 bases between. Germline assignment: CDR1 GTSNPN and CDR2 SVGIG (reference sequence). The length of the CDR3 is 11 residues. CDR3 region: CACLQGTEAFF. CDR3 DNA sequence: TGTGCCTGCCTCCAGGGGACTGAAGCTTTCTTT.

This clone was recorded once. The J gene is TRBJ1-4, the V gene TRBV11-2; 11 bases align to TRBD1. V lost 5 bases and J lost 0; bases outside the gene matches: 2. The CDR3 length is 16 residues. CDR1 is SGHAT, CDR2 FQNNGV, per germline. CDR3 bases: TGTGCCAGCAGCCGGGGACAGGGGGCAACTAATGAAAAACTGTTTTTT. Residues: CASSRGQGATNEKLFF.

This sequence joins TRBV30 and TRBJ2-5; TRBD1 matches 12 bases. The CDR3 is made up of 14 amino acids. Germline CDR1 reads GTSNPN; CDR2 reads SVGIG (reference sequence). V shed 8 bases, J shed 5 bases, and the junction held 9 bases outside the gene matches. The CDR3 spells CARSGQGARETQYF. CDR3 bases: TGTGCCAGGTCGGGACAGGGGGCGAGGGAGACCCAGTACTTC.

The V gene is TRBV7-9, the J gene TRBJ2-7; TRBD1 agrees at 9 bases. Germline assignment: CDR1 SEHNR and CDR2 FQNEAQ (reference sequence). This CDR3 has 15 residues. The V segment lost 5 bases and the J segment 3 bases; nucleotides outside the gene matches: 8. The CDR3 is CASSKYWTGDYEQYF. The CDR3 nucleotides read TGTGCCAGCAGCAAATACTGGACAGGGGACTACGAGCAGTACTTC.

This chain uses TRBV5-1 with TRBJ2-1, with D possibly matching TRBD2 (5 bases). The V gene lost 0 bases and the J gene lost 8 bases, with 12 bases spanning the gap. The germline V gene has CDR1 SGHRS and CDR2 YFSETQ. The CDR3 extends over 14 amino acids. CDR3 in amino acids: CASSLDSRRDEQFF. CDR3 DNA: TGCGCCAGCAGCTTGGACTCCCGGCGGGATGAGCAGTTCTTC.

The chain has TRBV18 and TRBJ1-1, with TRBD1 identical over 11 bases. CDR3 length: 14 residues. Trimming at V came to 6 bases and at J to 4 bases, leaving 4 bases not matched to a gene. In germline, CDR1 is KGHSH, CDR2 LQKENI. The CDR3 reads CASSTGQGGTEAFF. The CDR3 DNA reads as TGTGCCAGCTCGACGGGACAGGGGGGCACTGAAGCTTTCTTT.

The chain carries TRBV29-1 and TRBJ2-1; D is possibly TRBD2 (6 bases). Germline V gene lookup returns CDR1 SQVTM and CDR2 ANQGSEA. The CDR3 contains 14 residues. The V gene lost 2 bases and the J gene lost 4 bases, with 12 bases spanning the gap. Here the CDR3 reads CSVEQPSAYNEQFF. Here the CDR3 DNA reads TGCAGCGTTGAACAACCTAGCGCTTACAATGAGCAGTTCTTC.

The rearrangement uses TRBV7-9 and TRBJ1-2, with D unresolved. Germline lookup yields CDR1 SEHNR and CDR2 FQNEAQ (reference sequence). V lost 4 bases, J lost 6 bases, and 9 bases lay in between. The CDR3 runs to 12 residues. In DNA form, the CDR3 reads TGTGCCAGCAGCTCAGACCAGGATGGCTACACCTTC. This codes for CASSSDQDGYTF.

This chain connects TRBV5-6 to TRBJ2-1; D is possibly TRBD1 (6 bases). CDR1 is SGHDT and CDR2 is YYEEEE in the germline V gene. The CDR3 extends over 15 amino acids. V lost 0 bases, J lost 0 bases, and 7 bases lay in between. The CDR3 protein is CASSLGQDSYNEQFF. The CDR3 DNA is TGTGCCAGCAGCTTGGGACAGGACTCCTACAATGAGCAGTTCTTC.

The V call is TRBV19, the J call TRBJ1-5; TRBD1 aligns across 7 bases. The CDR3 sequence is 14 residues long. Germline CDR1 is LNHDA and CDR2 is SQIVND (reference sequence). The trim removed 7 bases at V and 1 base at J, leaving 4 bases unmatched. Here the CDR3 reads CASTDRTSNQPQHF. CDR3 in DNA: TGTGCCAGTACGGACAGGACAAGCAATCAGCCCCAGCATTTT.